The 13 T cell receptor beta chains listed next were all sequenced from one sample in a study of T cells in Graves' hyperthyroidism and ophthalmopathy. Template material for amplifying TCR beta CDR3 regions consisted of RNA transcripts. RT-PCR in the first round (using the HTBI primer set) targeted the TCR CDR3. TCRdb reprocessed the multiplex PCR reads via MiXCR and lists one record per CDR3 protein. The sample lists some 500,000 distinct CDR3 sequences; around 22% were seen once. The sequenced material came from blood. The receptors were gathered from a woman aged 30 to 39 with Graves' ophthalmopathy.

The CDR3 reads CASSPPGLDTGELFF. CDR3 sequence (DNA): TGTGCCAGCTCACCGCCTGGACTAGACACCGGGGAGCTGTTTTTT. The rearrangement links TRBV18 to TRBJ2-2, with TRBD2 matching over 7 bases. CDR3 size: 15 residues. Germline CDR1 KGHSH, CDR2 LQKENI. Trimming took 3 bases from V and 3 from J; bases not matched to a gene: 4.

The rearrangement joins TRBV6-1 to TRBJ1-1; no reliable D call. The CDR3 contains 13 residues. CDR1 MNHNS and CDR2 SASEGT come from the germline V gene. V was cut by 4 bases and J by 4 bases, with 10 bases left in between. The CDR3 sequence: CASSVGFFTEAFF. In DNA, the CDR3 is TGTGCCAGCAGTGTCGGGTTTTTCACTGAAGCTTTCTTT.

The chain links TRBV28 to TRBJ2-7, with unresolved D. Germline V gene sequence: CDR1 MDHEN, CDR2 SYDVKM. Trimming took off 3 bases at V and 0 bases at J, with 6 bases between the two ends. The CDR3 loop spans 13 amino acids. The CDR3 spells CASSFHISYEQYF. DNA of the CDR3: TGTGCCAGCAGTTTCCACATCTCCTACGAGCAGTACTTC.

This clonotype came up a few times. This sequence joins TRBV20-1 and TRBJ2-7; 7 nucleotides line up with TRBD1. In germline, CDR1 is DFQATT, CDR2 SNEGSKA (reference sequence). The CDR3 runs to 14 residues. Trimming took 1 base from V and 2 from J; bases not matched to a gene: 5. The CDR3 sequence is CSARVTDRPYEQYF. The CDR3 nucleotides are TGCAGTGCTAGAGTAACGGACAGGCCCTACGAGCAGTACTTC.

This clonotype has ten or more counts. The V call is TRBV24-1, the J call TRBJ2-2; a weak D match, TRBD1 (5 bases). The V gene's germline CDR1 is KGHDR and CDR2 SFDVKD. The CDR3 is 15 residues long. V was trimmed by 6 bases and J by 3 bases, leaving 13 bases between them. The CDR3 is CATSLHEQDTGELFF. CDR3 DNA: TGTGCCACCAGTCTACACGAACAGGACACCGGGGAGCTGTTTTTT.

This clonotype was counted ten times or more. This chain links TRBV7-6 with TRBJ1-1; a weak D match, TRBD1 (5 bases). V was trimmed by 3 bases and J by 3 bases, leaving 14 bases between them. The germline gives CDR1 SGHVS, CDR2 FNYEAQ. The CDR3 is 15 amino acids. This chain's CDR3 is CASSFGTRVYTEAFF. CDR3 nucleotides: TGTGCCAGCAGCTTCGGTACCAGGGTGTACACTGAAGCTTTCTTT.

The rearrangement joins TRBV13 to TRBJ1-1; no definite D call. Trimming took 5 bases from V and 3 from J, leaving 13 bases between them. The CDR3 totals 14 residues. Germline V lookup: CDR1 PRHDT, CDR2 FYEKMQ (reference sequence). CDR3 sequence: CASSPSGGDTEAFF. CDR3 bases: TGTGCCAGCAGCCCCTCGGGAGGTGACACTGAAGCTTTCTTT.

This clonotype was seen at least ten times. This sequence joins TRBV6-2 or TRBV6-3 and TRBJ1-2; D is unclear. The CDR3 loop spans 12 amino acids. Trimming took off 2 bases at V and 6 bases at J, with 7 bases between the two ends. From germline, CDR1 is MNHEY and CDR2 SVGEGT. The CDR3 sequence is CASSYREHGYTF. The CDR3 nucleotides are TGTGCCAGCAGTTACAGGGAACATGGCTACACCTTC.

V gene TRBV6-1 combines with J gene TRBJ2-7, with a weak D call TRBD1 (6 bases). Germline V gives CDR1 MNHNS, CDR2 SASEGT. This CDR3 comprises 15 residues. V was shortened by 6 bases and J by 3 bases, with 18 bases between the two germline ends. Written as DNA, the CDR3 is TGTGCCAGCAGCCTGGAGGTCGGACAGAACTACGAGCAGTACTTC. This sequence encodes CASSLEVGQNYEQYF.

This clonotype has a handful of counts. The chain employs TRBV6-1 and TRBJ2-7; TRBD1 is a possible D gene (5 bases). CDR1 and CDR2 (germline): MNHNS, SASEGT. V was pared by 2 bases and J by 4 bases, with 15 bases between. CDR3 length: 15 residues. The CDR3 DNA reads TGTGCCAGCAGTGAATGGGGCTCGGACGGATACGAGCAGTACTTC. Protein product: CASSEWGSDGYEQYF.

This clonotype has at least ten counts. The CDR3 spells CASSSRQGWDGELFF. The CDR3 DNA reads as TGTGCCAGCAGCTCACGACAGGGTTGGGACGGGGAGCTGTTTTTT. The rearrangement links TRBV7-9 to TRBJ2-2; 7 nucleotides line up with TRBD1. Germline trimming cut 4 bases from V and 7 bases from J; bases unmatched to any gene: 9. CDR1 is SEHNR, CDR2 FQNEAQ, per germline (reference sequence). This CDR3 spans 15 amino acids.

The gene calls are TRBV4-2 and TRBJ2-5; D remains ambiguous. Deletions cut 1 base from V and 5 bases from J, with 11 bases between. CDR3 size: 14 residues. The V gene's germline CDR1 is LGHNA and CDR2 YNFKEQ. The DNA of the CDR3 is TGTGCCAGCAGCCAAGTGTTCAGTGAGGAGACCCAGTACTTC. Its protein product is CASSQVFSEETQYF.

This clonotype came up a few times. CDR3 residues: CASSQATTDLYGYTF. Here the CDR3 DNA reads TGTGCCAGCAGCCAAGCAACAACAGACCTCTATGGCTACACCTTC. V is TRBV4-2 and J is TRBJ1-2, with no clear D. This CDR3 spans 15 amino acids. Per germline, CDR1 LGHNA and CDR2 YNFKEQ. V was trimmed by 1 base and J by 4 bases, leaving 13 bases between them.